The present T cell receptor (beta chain) was sequenced within a study of identical twins. TCRdb ran MiXCR on the 5' RACE reads and lists one entry per CDR3 protein. The sample holds 1.5 million to 2 million distinct CDR3 sequences; less than 40% are singletons and the top ten take about 0.27%. The sample holds a few counts of this clonotype. The CDR3 extends over 15 amino acids. Germline values: CDR1 WSHSY, CDR2 SAAADI. The V segment lost 7 bases and the J segment 6 bases; nucleotides outside the gene matches: 7. The receptor was isolated from a newborn girl in good health. Sequenced: cord blood. The rearrangement joins TRBV10-2 to TRBJ2-3; 13 bases align to TRBD2. The CDR3 nucleotides read TGCGCCAGCATGGGACTAGCGGGGCCGGGTGATACGCAGTATTTT. It codes for CASMGLAGPGDTQYF.